This T cell receptor (beta chain) was captured in a study of blood T cell repertoires in COVID-19. V was pared by 2 bases and J by 1 base, with 6 bases between. Germline CDR1 WNHNN, CDR2 SYGVQD (reference sequence). The CDR3 is 13 residues long. The data were produced by immunoSEQ multiplex PCR, yet TCRdb's version contains in-frame clones alone and is incomplete. The sample shows 490,000 or so clones, roughly nine tenths of them seen only once. The source of this sequence is a woman in her fifties or sixties who had recovered from COVID-19. The V gene is TRBV10-1, the J gene TRBJ2-7; D unresolved. Sequencing was performed on PBMCs or T cells enriched from blood (not recorded which). The CDR3 nucleotides are TGCGCCAGCAGTGAGACCGGGTCCTACGAGCAGTACTTC. Amino acid sequence: CASSETGSYEQYF.